These 8 T cell receptor beta chains were all obtained from the same sample, sequenced in a study of control samples from healthy donors and cancer patients. Measured with immunoSEQ multiplex PCR; TCRdb has only the in-frame clones, and not every one. The table includes some 150,000 clones, more than 90% detected once. The specimen sequenced was blood. The source of these receptors is a young man in good health.

This chain links TRBV7-3 with TRBJ2-2, with D perhaps TRBD1 or TRBD2 (5 bases each). In germline, CDR1 is SGHTA, CDR2 FQGTGA. Trimming cost V 4 bases and J 2 bases, with 5 bases left between them. The CDR3 has 13 residues. The CDR3 nucleotides are TGTGCCAGCAGCTGGGACAACACCGGGGAGCTGTTTTTT. It translates to CASSWDNTGELFF. The full variable domain, rest sourced from reference TRBV7-3 and TRBJ2-2, is GAGVSQTPSNKVTEKGKYVELRCDPISGHTALYWYRQSLGQGPEFLIYFQGTGAADDSGLPNDRFFAVRPEGSVSTLKIQRTERGDSAVYLCASSWDNTGELFFGEGSRLTVL.

The chain joins TRBV4-1 to TRBJ2-1; TRBD2 might be the D (7 bases). The length of the CDR3 is 15 residues. V gave up 0 bases and J gave up 5 bases, with 11 bases separating them. Per the germline V gene, CDR1 is MGHRA and CDR2 is YSYEKL. CDR3 loop: CASSQDAGANNEQFF. DNA of the CDR3: TGCGCCAGCAGCCAAGATGCGGGGGCCAACAATGAGCAGTTCTTC.

This chain uses TRBV11-2 with TRBJ2-3; TRBD1 might be the D (5 bases). The ends were cut back, 5 bases at V and 2 bases at J, with 14 bases in the middle. The CDR3 covers 15 residues. Germline values: CDR1 SGHAT, CDR2 FQNNGV. The CDR3 nucleotides are TGTGCCAGCAGCCCTCGGACACCAATCACAGATACGCAGTATTTT. It yields the protein CASSPRTPITDTQYF.

CDR3 coding DNA: TGTGCCAGCAGCAAATCCCCACAGAGGGGGGCCGAGGAGCAGTACTTC. It codes for CASSKSPQRGAEEQYF. The rearrangement uses TRBV21-1 and TRBJ2-7. TRBV21-1 is noted as a pseudogene. The CDR3 is 16 residues long.

The V call is TRBV27, the J call TRBJ2-7; 11 nucleotides align to TRBD2. V shed 6 bases, J shed 4 bases, and the junction held 5 bases outside the gene matches. Germline CDR1 and CDR2: MNHEY and SMNVEV (reference sequence). The CDR3 extends over 14 amino acids. Written as DNA, the CDR3 is TGTGCCAGCAGAGAACTAGCGGGAGATTACGAGCAGTACTTC. It yields the protein CASRELAGDYEQYF.

This chain connects TRBV27 to TRBJ1-2; 7 bases align to TRBD1. The V and J ends lost 5 bases and 5 bases, in that order; junction bases with no gene match: 8. Per the germline V gene, CDR1 is MNHEY and CDR2 is SMNVEV (reference sequence). This CDR3 contains 14 residues. The CDR3 DNA reads TGTGCCAGCAGTCAAGGGACAGAGACTTATGGCTACACCTTC. Residues: CASSQGTETYGYTF.

The DNA of the CDR3 is TGTGCCAGCAGGGATGGTATCGGGGAGCTGTTTTTT. The encoded protein is CASRDGIGELFF. The V call is TRBV5-4, the J call TRBJ2-2; D remains ambiguous. The CDR3 covers 12 residues. Germline V gives CDR1 SGHNT, CDR2 YYREEE (reference sequence). Trimming took off 5 bases at V and 7 bases at J, with 9 bases between the two ends. Variable domain in full (rest from reference TRBV5-4 and TRBJ2-2): ETGVTQSPTHLIKTRGQQVTLRCSSQSGHNTVSWYQQALGQGPQFIFQYYREEENGRGNFPPRFSGLQFPNYSSELNVNALELDDSALYLCASRDGIGELFFGEGSRLTVL.

This clone came up a few times. This chain links TRBV6-6 with TRBJ1-2; 12 nucleotides line up with TRBD1. J was trimmed by 4 bases and V by 2 bases; bases with no gene match: 5. The CDR3 covers 16 residues. In germline, CDR1 is MNHNY, CDR2 SVGAGI (reference sequence). CDR3 coding DNA: TGTGCCAGCAGTTACGGGGGACAGGGGGCCGGCTATGGCTACACCTTC. Protein sequence: CASSYGGQGAGYGYTF.